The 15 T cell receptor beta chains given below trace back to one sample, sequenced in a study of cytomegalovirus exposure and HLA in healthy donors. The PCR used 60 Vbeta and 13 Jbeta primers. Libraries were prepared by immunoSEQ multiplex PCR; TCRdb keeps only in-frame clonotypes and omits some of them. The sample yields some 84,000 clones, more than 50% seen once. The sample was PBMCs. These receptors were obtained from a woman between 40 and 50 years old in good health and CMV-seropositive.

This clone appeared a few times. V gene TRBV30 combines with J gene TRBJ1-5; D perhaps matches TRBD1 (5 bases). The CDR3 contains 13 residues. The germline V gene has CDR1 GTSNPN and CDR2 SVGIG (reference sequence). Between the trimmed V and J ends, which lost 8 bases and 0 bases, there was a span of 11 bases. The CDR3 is CAGQGGSNQPQHF. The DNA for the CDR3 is TGTGCCGGTCAGGGTGGTAGCAATCAGCCCCAGCATTTT. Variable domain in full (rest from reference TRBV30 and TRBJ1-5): SQTIHQWPATLVQPVGSPLSLECTVEGTSNPNLYWYRQAAGRGLQLLFYSVGIGQISSEVPQNLSASRPQDRQFILSSKKLLLSDSGFYLCAGQGGSNQPQHFGDGTRLSIL.

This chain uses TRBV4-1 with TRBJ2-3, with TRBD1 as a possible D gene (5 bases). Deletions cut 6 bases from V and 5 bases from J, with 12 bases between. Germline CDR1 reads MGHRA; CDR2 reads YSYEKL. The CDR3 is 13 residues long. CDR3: CASSQQEKDTQYF. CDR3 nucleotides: TGCGCCAGCAGTCAACAGGAAAAAGATACGCAGTATTTT.

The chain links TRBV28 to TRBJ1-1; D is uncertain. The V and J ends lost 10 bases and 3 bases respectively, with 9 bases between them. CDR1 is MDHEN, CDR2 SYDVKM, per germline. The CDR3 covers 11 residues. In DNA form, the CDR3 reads TGTGCCACTCGGGGATACACTGAAGCTTTCTTT. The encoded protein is CATRGYTEAFF.

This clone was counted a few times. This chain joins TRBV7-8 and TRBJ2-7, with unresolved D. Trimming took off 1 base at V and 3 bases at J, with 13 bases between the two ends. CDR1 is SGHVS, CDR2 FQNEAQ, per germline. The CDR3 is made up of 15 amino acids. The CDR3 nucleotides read TGTGCCAGCAGCTTAGGATACGCCAGGAACTACGAGCAGTACTTC. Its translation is CASSLGYARNYEQYF.

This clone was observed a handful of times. The CDR3 DNA is TGTGCCAGCCGACAGGGGGCGGGTGGAAACACCATATATTTT. Protein sequence: CASRQGAGGNTIYF. The rearrangement links TRBV2 to TRBJ1-3, with 10 bases that match TRBD1. CDR1 and CDR2 from the germline V gene are SNHLY and FYNNEI. CDR3 length: 14 residues. V dropped 8 bases and J dropped 3; count of bases not matched to a gene: 4.

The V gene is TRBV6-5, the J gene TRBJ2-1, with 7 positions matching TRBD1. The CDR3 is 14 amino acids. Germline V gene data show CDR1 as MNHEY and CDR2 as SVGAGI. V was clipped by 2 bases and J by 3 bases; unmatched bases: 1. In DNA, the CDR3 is TGTGCCAGCAGTTACGGGACAGTCTACAATGAGCAGTTCTTC. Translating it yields CASSYGTVYNEQFF.

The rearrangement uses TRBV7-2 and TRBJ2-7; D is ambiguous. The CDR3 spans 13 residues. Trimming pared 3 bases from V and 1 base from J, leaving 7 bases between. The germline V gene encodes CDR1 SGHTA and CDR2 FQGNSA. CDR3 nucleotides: TGTGCCAGCAGCTTTCTTGAGTCCTACGAGCAGTACTTC. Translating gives CASSFLESYEQYF.

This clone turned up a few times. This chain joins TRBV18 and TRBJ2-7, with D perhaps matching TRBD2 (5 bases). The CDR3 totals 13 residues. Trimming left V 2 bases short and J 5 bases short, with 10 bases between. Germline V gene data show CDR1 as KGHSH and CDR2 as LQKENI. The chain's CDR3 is CASSPEMEDEQYF. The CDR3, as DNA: TGTGCCAGCTCACCAGAAATGGAGGACGAGCAGTACTTC.

The CDR3 protein is CASSLVGQGSGYTF. The CDR3 coding sequence is TGCGCCAGCAGCTTGGTTGGACAGGGGAGCGGCTACACCTTC. V usage is TRBV5-1 and J usage is TRBJ1-2; 9 positions match TRBD1. The CDR3 has 14 residues. The germline V gene has CDR1 SGHRS and CDR2 YFSETQ. Trimming took 0 bases from V and 8 from J; bases not matched to a gene: 5.

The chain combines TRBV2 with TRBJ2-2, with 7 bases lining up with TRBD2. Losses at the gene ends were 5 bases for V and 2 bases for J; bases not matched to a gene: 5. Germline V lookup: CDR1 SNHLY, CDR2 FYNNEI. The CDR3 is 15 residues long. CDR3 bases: TGTGCCAGCAGTCCTAGCGGATCAAACACCGGGGAGCTGTTTTTT. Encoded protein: CASSPSGSNTGELFF. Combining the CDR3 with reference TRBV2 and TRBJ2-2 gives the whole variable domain EPEVTQTPSHQVTQMGQEVILRCVPISNHLYFYWYRQILGQKVEFLVSFYNNEISEKSEIFDDQFSVERPDGSNFTLKIRSTKLEDSAMYFCASSPSGSNTGELFFGEGSRLTVL.

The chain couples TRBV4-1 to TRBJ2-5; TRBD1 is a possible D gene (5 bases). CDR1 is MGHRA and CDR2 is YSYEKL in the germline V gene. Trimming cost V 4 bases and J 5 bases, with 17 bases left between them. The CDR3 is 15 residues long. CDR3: CASSPEDTPRETQYF. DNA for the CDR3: TGCGCCAGCAGCCCAGAGGACACTCCCAGGGAGACCCAGTACTTC.

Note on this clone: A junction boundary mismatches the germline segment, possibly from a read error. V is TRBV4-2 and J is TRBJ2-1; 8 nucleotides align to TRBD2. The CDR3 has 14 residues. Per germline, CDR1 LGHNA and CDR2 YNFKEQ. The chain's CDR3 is CASSQDRAERELFF. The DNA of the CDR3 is TGTGCCAGCAGCCAAGATCGGGCCGAGCGGGAGCTGTTCTTC.

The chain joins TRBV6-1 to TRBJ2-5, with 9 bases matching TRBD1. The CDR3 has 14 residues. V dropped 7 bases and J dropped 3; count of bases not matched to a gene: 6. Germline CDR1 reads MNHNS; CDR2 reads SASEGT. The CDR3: CASTLTGGKETQYF. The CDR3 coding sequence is TGTGCCAGCACCCTGACAGGGGGAAAAGAGACCCAGTACTTC.

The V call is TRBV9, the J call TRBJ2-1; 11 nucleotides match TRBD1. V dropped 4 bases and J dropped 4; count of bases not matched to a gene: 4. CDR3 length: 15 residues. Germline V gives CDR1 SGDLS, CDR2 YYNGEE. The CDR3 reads CASSSGQGGYNEQFF. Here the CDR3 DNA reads TGTGCCAGCAGCTCGGGACAGGGGGGATACAATGAGCAGTTCTTC.

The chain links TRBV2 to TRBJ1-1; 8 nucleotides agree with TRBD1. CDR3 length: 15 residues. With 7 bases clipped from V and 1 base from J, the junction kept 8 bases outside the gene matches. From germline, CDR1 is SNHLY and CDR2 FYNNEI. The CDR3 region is CASILLTGGNTEAFF. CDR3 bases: TGTGCCAGCATTCTCTTAACAGGGGGGAACACTGAAGCTTTCTTT.